A selection of T cell receptor beta chains follows, all from one sample in a study of T cells expressing NK-cell markers. TCRdb re-called the 5' RACE reads and shows each CDR3 protein once, DNA omitted. The data include 550,000 or so distinct CDR3 sequences; the top ten clones carry roughly 3.5%. Input material: blood T cells: a sorted CD56 or NKG2C T cell subset, CD4+ or CD8+ T cells, or bulk PBMC T cells (not recorded which). The receptor source for this set is a man between 18 and 29 years old in good health. The CDR3 runs from the conserved cysteine through the conserved F or W.

j_gene: TRBJ2-1
v_gene: TRBV20-1
CDR3aa: CSAGGTSGSWNEQFF

j_gene: TRBJ2-3
v_gene: TRBV5-1
CDR3aa: CASSLEGDISLTDTQYF

j_gene: TRBJ2-5
v_gene: TRBV29-1
CDR3aa: CSVELAGGPRGETQYF

j_gene: TRBJ2-1
v_gene: TRBV5-1
CDR3aa: CASSIGTQPAHEQFF

j_gene: TRBJ1-4
v_gene: TRBV14
CDR3aa: CASSQESFDSTYEKLFF

j_gene: TRBJ1-2
v_gene: TRBV7-2
CDR3aa: CASSLAGTGPNYGYTF

j_gene: TRBJ1-5
v_gene: TRBV3-1
CDR3aa: CASSQDSGYSNQPQHF

j_gene: TRBJ2-1
v_gene: TRBV7-8
CDR3aa: CASSLASSGGGNEQFF

j_gene: TRBJ1-1
v_gene: TRBV6-1
CDR3aa: CASSEHDTEAFF

j_gene: TRBJ2-1
v_gene: TRBV28
CDR3aa: CASSFLGTIGDNEQFF

j_gene: TRBJ2-1
v_gene: TRBV4-1
CDR3aa: CASSQLGTSGDNEQFF

j_gene: TRBJ2-1
v_gene: TRBV20-1
CDR3aa: CSAVGGVYSNEQFF

j_gene: TRBJ2-3
v_gene: TRBV7-2
CDR3aa: CASSSSGAYSTDTQYF

j_gene: TRBJ2-2
v_gene: TRBV27
CDR3aa: CASSSSGRRVVGELFF

j_gene: TRBJ2-1
v_gene: TRBV24-1
CDR3aa: CATSDFGRTHEQFF

j_gene: TRBJ2-6
v_gene: TRBV24-1
CDR3aa: CATSDGAEAGANVLTF

j_gene: TRBJ2-1
v_gene: TRBV11-1
CDR3aa: CASSLSGPSGSIYNEQFF

j_gene: TRBJ2-3
v_gene: TRBV10-3
CDR3aa: CAISESGLAGQVDTQYF

j_gene: TRBJ1-5
v_gene: TRBV12-3/TRBV12-4
CDR3aa: CASSSLTGRGNQPQHF

j_gene: TRBJ1-5
v_gene: TRBV20-1
CDR3aa: CSASRDGLGQPQHF

j_gene: TRBJ2-3
v_gene: TRBV4-2
CDR3aa: CASSQDRLAGEGDTQYF

j_gene: TRBJ1-2
v_gene: TRBV11-2
CDR3aa: CASRRPGTGANYGYTF

j_gene: TRBJ2-3
v_gene: TRBV18
CDR3aa: CASSPSLQGHSTDTQYF